Each of the 31 T cell receptor beta chains below was sequenced from the same sample in a study of cytomegalovirus exposure and HLA in healthy donors. The PCR had 60 Vbeta and 13 Jbeta primers. Using immunoSEQ multiplex PCR, the repertoire was profiled, and TCRdb retains in-frame clones only, with some absent. This table has 110,000 to 150,000 clones, over 8% appearing once. Sequencing input: PBMCs. The receptors stem from a male donor in good health and CMV-seronegative.

The chain employs TRBV7-9 and TRBJ1-4; D might be TRBD1 (6 bases). The CDR3 is 17 amino acids. Germline lookup yields CDR1 SEHNR and CDR2 FQNEAQ (reference sequence). The V end was cut by 1 base, the J end by 5 bases, with 17 bases between. The DNA for the CDR3 is TGTGCCAGCAGCTTAGGGGCAGGGGCGCTCTCGAATGAAAAACTGTTTTTT. It yields the protein CASSLGAGALSNEKLFF.

This clone showed up just a few times. This chain connects TRBV6-5 to TRBJ2-7, with D possibly being TRBD1 (6 bases). Germline-derived CDR1 and CDR2 are MNHEY and SVGAGI. Trimming removed 0 bases from V and 4 bases from J, with 16 bases in between. The CDR3 length is 16 residues. CDR3 sequence: CASSYSPSGDVYEQYF. The CDR3 coding sequence is TGTGCCAGCAGTTACTCTCCCTCAGGGGACGTTTACGAGCAGTACTTC.

The chain carries TRBV5-8 and TRBJ2-5; 14 nucleotides agree with TRBD2. CDR3 length: 16 amino acids. Germline-derived CDR1 and CDR2 are SGHTS and YDEGEE. J lost 4 bases, V lost 3 bases, and 5 bases had no gene match. CDR3 in DNA: TGTGCCAGCAGCTCGGGGGGGACTAGCGGGAGAGAGACCCAGTACTTC. Amino acid sequence: CASSSGGTSGRETQYF.

This clone has more than one count but fewer than ten. This chain uses TRBV18 with TRBJ1-1; 9 nucleotides line up with TRBD1. CDR3 length: 15 amino acids. V lost 3 bases and J lost 3; bases outside the gene matches: 5. CDR1 KGHSH and CDR2 LQKENI come from the germline V gene. The CDR3 nucleotides are TGTGCCAGCTCACCCGGGACAGGGCACTACACTGAAGCTTTCTTT. Encoded protein: CASSPGTGHYTEAFF.

This chain uses TRBV27 with TRBJ2-7, with 10 bases fitting TRBD2. There are 16 residues in the CDR3. The V gene's germline CDR1 is MNHEY and CDR2 SMNVEV (reference sequence). V was clipped by 6 bases and J by 6 bases; unmatched bases: 14. The CDR3 loop reads CASSPLGAGGPAEQYF. The CDR3 region has the DNA TGTGCCAGCAGCCCGCTTGGAGCGGGAGGGCCGGCCGAGCAGTACTTC.

The table lists this clone with a few counts. The chain is built from TRBV27 and TRBJ1-5, with D possibly being TRBD1 (5 bases). V lost 2 bases and J 6 bases, leaving 11 bases between the germline ends. Germline V gene data show CDR1 as MNHEY and CDR2 as SMNVEV (reference sequence). The CDR3 length is 14 residues. The CDR3 DNA reads as TGTGCCAGCAGTTTAGGATGGGGGGTTCAGCCCCAGCATTTT. Its translation: CASSLGWGVQPQHF.

This clone was seen a few times. This chain links TRBV5-1 with TRBJ2-5, with D possibly matching TRBD2 (5 bases). The CDR3 length is 14 residues. CDR1 and CDR2 (germline): SGHRS, YFSETQ. V was pared by 0 bases and J by 4 bases, with 10 bases between. The CDR3 spells CASSLESAGETQYF. CDR3 in DNA: TGCGCCAGCAGCTTGGAGAGTGCGGGAGAGACCCAGTACTTC.

The chain uses TRBV2 and TRBJ1-1; D possibly corresponds to TRBD1 (6 bases). Deletions cut 9 bases from V and 8 bases from J, with 16 bases between. Germline V gives CDR1 SNHLY, CDR2 FYNNEI. This CDR3 has 12 residues. The CDR3 DNA sequence: TGTGCCAGATGGGGGCCCTACAACGAAGCTTTCTTT. Protein product: CARWGPYNEAFF.

The sample holds a few counts of this clone. The chain is built from TRBV7-3 and TRBJ2-7; 8 nucleotides line up with TRBD2. Germline V gene sequence: CDR1 SGHTA, CDR2 FQGTGA. This CDR3 spans 14 amino acids. V shed 4 bases and J 6 bases; nucleotides not matched to a gene: 8. CDR3 amino acids: CASSSQPGGREQYF. CDR3 coding DNA: TGTGCCAGCAGCTCACAGCCGGGGGGGCGCGAGCAGTACTTC.

This clone occurred a few times. V and J are TRBV6-6 and TRBJ1-1; D perhaps matches TRBD1 (5 bases). The length of the CDR3 is 15 residues. Germline V gene sequence: CDR1 MNHNY, CDR2 SVGAGI (reference sequence). Trimming pared 0 bases from V and 0 bases from J, leaving 8 bases between. In DNA form, the CDR3 reads TGTGCCAGCAGTTACTCCGACAGCCTGAACACTGAAGCTTTCTTT. Translated: CASSYSDSLNTEAFF.

The chain employs TRBV7-3 and TRBJ1-1, with TRBD1 identical over 8 bases. The germline V gene has CDR1 SGHTA and CDR2 FQGTGA. Germline trimming cut 3 bases from V and 5 bases from J; bases unmatched to any gene: 5. The CDR3 is 14 amino acids. For the CDR3, the DNA is TGTGCCAGCAGCTTTGGGCACAGGGGGACTGAAGCTTTCTTT. It encodes CASSFGHRGTEAFF.

In its sample, this clone was seen a few times. V gene TRBV25-1 combines with J gene TRBJ1-1; a possible D gene is TRBD1 (5 bases). Looked up from germline, CDR1 is MGHDK and CDR2 is SYGVNS. The CDR3 is made up of 11 amino acids. V was trimmed by 4 bases and J by 6 bases, leaving 6 bases between them. As DNA, the CDR3 is TGTGCCAGCAGTGCAGGGCCTGAAGCTTTCTTT. Translated, it gives CASSAGPEAFF.

The chain has TRBV6-6 and TRBJ2-1, with D maybe TRBD2 (6 bases). The V end lost 8 bases, the J end lost 5 bases, and 19 bases lay between the germline ends. Germline V CDR1 and CDR2: MNHNY, SVGAGI (reference sequence). This CDR3 comprises 15 residues. The CDR3 region has the DNA TGTGCCAGCGGGCATATGGGGGAGGCGAACAATGAGCAGTTCTTC. It codes for CASGHMGEANNEQFF.

This clone has more than one count but fewer than ten. This chain connects TRBV5-4 to TRBJ1-2, with D tentatively TRBD1 (5 bases). The CDR3 sequence is 13 residues long. Germline CDR1 is SGHNT and CDR2 is YYREEE (reference sequence). Trimming removed 5 bases at V and 3 bases at J, with 11 bases between. Written as DNA, the CDR3 is TGTGCCAGCAGTTACGACAGCTACTATGGCTACACCTTC. It encodes CASSYDSYYGYTF. The full variable domain, with the rest looked up from reference TRBV5-4 and TRBJ1-2, is ETGVTQSPTHLIKTRGQQVTLRCSSQSGHNTVSWYQQALGQGPQFIFQYYREEENGRGNFPPRFSGLQFPNYSSELNVNALELDDSALYLCASSYDSYYGYTFGSGTRLTVV.

This clone has only a few counts. This chain joins TRBV29-1 and TRBJ1-2, with 11 bases that match TRBD1. V was clipped by 6 bases and J by 8 bases; unmatched bases: 5. The CDR3 spans 12 residues. Germline CDR1 is SQVTM and CDR2 is ANQGSEA. CDR3 protein: CSVGGQGGGYTF. The CDR3 region has the DNA TGCAGCGTGGGGGGACAGGGGGGAGGCTACACCTTC.

There are a few counts of this clone. The J gene is TRBJ1-1, the V gene TRBV6-1, with D perhaps matching TRBD1 (5 bases). This CDR3 is built from 16 residues. V lost 1 base and J 5 bases, leaving 17 bases between the germline ends. Germline V gene lookup returns CDR1 MNHNS and CDR2 SASEGT. The CDR3: CASSEDRGSRGTEAFF. In DNA, the CDR3 is TGTGCCAGCAGTGAAGACCGGGGGTCCCGGGGTACTGAAGCTTTCTTT.

This clone was recorded a few times. V gene TRBV5-6 combines with J gene TRBJ1-4; perhaps TRBD1 as D (5 bases). This CDR3 spans 13 amino acids. Germline V gene data show CDR1 as SGHDT and CDR2 as YYEEEE. The V and J ends lost 2 bases and 5 bases respectively, with 7 bases between them. Here the CDR3 reads CASSLPGNEKLFF. CDR3 DNA: TGTGCCAGCAGCTTACCAGGGAATGAAAAACTGTTTTTT.

This clone has a handful of counts. The chain has TRBV4-2 and TRBJ2-1, with 9 bases matching TRBD2. Germline values: CDR1 LGHNA, CDR2 YNFKEQ. CDR3 length: 15 amino acids. V shed 2 bases, J shed 6 bases, and the junction held 5 bases outside the gene matches. The CDR3 DNA follows: TGTGCCAGCAGCCAACGTAGCGGGAGCGCCAATGAGCAGTTCTTC. It is translated as CASSQRSGSANEQFF.

The chain employs TRBV4-2 and TRBJ1-6; the D gene is possibly TRBD1 (6 bases). Deletions cut 3 bases from V and 6 bases from J, with 12 bases between. Germline values: CDR1 LGHNA, CDR2 YNFKEQ. The CDR3 is 15 residues long. The CDR3 DNA reads as TGTGCCAGCAGCCAGGGCCACAGGGCTAATTCACCCCTCCACTTT. Its translation: CASSQGHRANSPLHF.

The chain joins TRBV29-1 to TRBJ1-1, with a tentative D call TRBD1 (5 bases). The CDR3 spans 11 residues. Germline assignment: CDR1 SQVTM and CDR2 ANQGSEA. The CDR3, as DNA: TGCAAAATACAGGTACGGACTGAAGCTTTCTTT. Protein product: CKIQVRTEAFF.

In this sample, this clone turned up a few times. The chain uses TRBV6-1 and TRBJ2-7; TRBD2 matches 9 bases. The CDR3 is 16 residues long. CDR1 is MNHNS and CDR2 is SASEGT in the germline V gene. The V and J ends lost 0 bases and 1 base, in that order; junction bases with no gene match: 4. The CDR3 spells CASSEAGGGESYEQYF. In DNA, the CDR3 is TGTGCCAGCAGTGAAGCAGGCGGGGGGGAATCCTACGAGCAGTACTTC.

This clone was detected only a few times. V usage is TRBV7-2 and J usage is TRBJ2-2; 12 nucleotides line up with TRBD2. This CDR3 is 17 amino acids long. The germline gives CDR1 SGHTA, CDR2 FQGNSA. J was trimmed by 1 base and V by 4 bases; bases with no gene match: 4. Here the CDR3 reads CASSSRTSGMNTGELFF. DNA for the CDR3: TGTGCCAGCAGCTCGCGGACTAGCGGGATGAACACCGGGGAGCTGTTTTTT.

This chain connects TRBV5-1 to TRBJ1-1; D uncertain. Trimming cost V 2 bases and J 5 bases, with 10 bases left between them. Germline-derived CDR1 and CDR2 are SGHRS and YFSETQ. The CDR3 is 13 residues long. The chain's CDR3 is CASSFITSTEAFF. CDR3 nucleotides: TGCGCCAGCAGCTTTATAACCAGTACTGAAGCTTTCTTT.

Comments on this clone: Sequence at one end of the junction differs from germline and may be a read error. The genes are TRBV5-8 and TRBJ2-7; D is possibly TRBD1 (5 bases). This CDR3 has 11 residues. In germline, CDR1 is SGHTS, CDR2 YDEGEE. The CDR3 is CASSLGFPRDF. The CDR3 coding sequence is TGTGCCAGCAGCTTGGGGTTTCCCAGGGACTTC.

The rearrangement links TRBV7-2 to TRBJ1-1; D not certain. Germline V gene sequence: CDR1 SGHTA, CDR2 FQGNSA. The V end was cut by 1 base, the J end by 4 bases, with 7 bases between. CDR3 length: 13 amino acids. Here the CDR3 reads CASSLEMATEAFF. The CDR3 nucleotides are TGTGCCAGCAGCTTAGAAATGGCCACTGAAGCTTTCTTT.

This clone was counted a few times. The chain recombines TRBV4-1 with TRBJ2-2; 10 bases fit TRBD2. With V trimmed by 0 bases and J by 1 base, 8 bases remained unmatched. CDR1 and CDR2 from the germline V gene are MGHRA and YSYEKL. The CDR3 runs 19 residues. CDR3 residues: CASSQDGVAGGLNTGELFF. As DNA, the CDR3 is TGCGCCAGCAGCCAAGATGGGGTAGCGGGAGGTTTGAACACCGGGGAGCTGTTTTTT.

This clone has more than one count but fewer than ten. The gene calls are TRBV28 and TRBJ1-4; D unclear. The length of the CDR3 is 16 residues. Germline assignment: CDR1 MDHEN and CDR2 SYDVKM. Trimming removed 3 bases at V and 1 base at J, with 12 bases between. The chain's CDR3 is CASSFERLQTNEKLFF. For the CDR3, the DNA is TGTGCCAGCAGTTTTGAGAGGCTGCAAACTAATGAAAAACTGTTTTTT.

This clone has just a few counts. J is TRBJ2-1 and V is TRBV27; TRBD2 matches 7 bases. The CDR3 totals 15 residues. Germline CDR1 and CDR2: MNHEY and SMNVEV (reference sequence). Trimming removed 5 bases from V and 10 bases from J; junction bases left unmatched: 14. CDR3 in amino acids: CASSIWGGRGEEQFF. CDR3 DNA: TGTGCCAGCAGTATATGGGGGGGGAGAGGGGAGGAGCAGTTCTTC.

The V call is TRBV27, the J call TRBJ1-2; no reliable D call. Germline lookup yields CDR1 MNHEY and CDR2 SMNVEV (reference sequence). The CDR3 is made up of 14 amino acids. The V gene lost 6 bases and the J gene lost 4 bases, with 15 bases spanning the gap. CDR3 residues: CASRQQRAGYGYTF. CDR3 in DNA: TGTGCCAGCAGACAGCAGAGGGCCGGCTATGGCTACACCTTC.

This sequence joins TRBV5-1 and TRBJ2-2, with a possible D match to TRBD2 (6 bases). This CDR3 spans 15 amino acids. Germline V gene sequence: CDR1 SGHRS, CDR2 YFSETQ. V was pared by 0 bases and J by 6 bases, with 12 bases between. The CDR3 loop reads CASSLGSGLAGELFF. The CDR3, as DNA: TGCGCCAGCAGCTTGGGGAGCGGGTTGGCCGGGGAGCTGTTTTTT.

This clone has a handful of counts. The genes are TRBV4-2 and TRBJ2-3, with 7 bases lining up with TRBD1. V lost 4 bases, J lost 3 bases, and 10 bases stayed unmatched. The CDR3 totals 16 residues. Germline CDR1 LGHNA, CDR2 YNFKEQ. CDR3 bases: TGTGCCAGCAGCCCCTTGAGAGGGGGCGTGACAGATACGCAGTATTTT. It is translated as CASSPLRGGVTDTQYF.